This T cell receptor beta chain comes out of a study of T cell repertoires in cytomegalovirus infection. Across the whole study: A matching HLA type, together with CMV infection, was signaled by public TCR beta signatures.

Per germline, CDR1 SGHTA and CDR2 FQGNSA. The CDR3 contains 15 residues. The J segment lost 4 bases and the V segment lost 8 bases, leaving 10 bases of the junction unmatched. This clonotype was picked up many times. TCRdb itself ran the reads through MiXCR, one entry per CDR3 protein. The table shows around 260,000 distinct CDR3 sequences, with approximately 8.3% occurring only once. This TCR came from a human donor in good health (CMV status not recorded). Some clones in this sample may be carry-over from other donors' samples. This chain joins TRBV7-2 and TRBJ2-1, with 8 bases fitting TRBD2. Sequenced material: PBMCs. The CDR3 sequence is CASGAGSGGYNEQFF. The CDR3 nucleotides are TGTGCCAGCGGAGCTGGAAGCGGGGGATACAATGAGCAGTTCTTC.